A single sample is the source of the 9 T cell receptor beta chains below, sequenced in a study of PD-L1 blockade in urothelial cancer. The table came from immunoSEQ multiplex PCR; TCRdb's copy has only in-frame clones and leaves some out. Found here are 35,000 to 45,000 clones, about a third of them singletons; the top ten hold more than 8.5%. The sequencing used tumor tissue, collected before atezolizumab (anti-PD-L1) treatment. Receptors originate from a man aged 55 to 69 with urothelial cancer.

The CDR3 DNA follows: TGTGCCAGCAGTACTCGGGGCAGATACAATGAGCAGTTCTTC. Translating gives CASSTRGRYNEQFF. The gene calls are TRBV6-8 and TRBJ2-1; the D gene could be TRBD1 or TRBD2 (5 bases each). The germline V and J ends were trimmed by 5 bases and 4 bases, with 12 bases remaining between them. The germline V gene encodes CDR1 MNHGY and CDR2 SAAAGT. The CDR3 contains 14 residues.

This clone was counted a few times. V usage is TRBV30 and J usage is TRBJ2-1; tentative D call: TRBD2 (6 bases). Between the trimmed V and J ends, which lost 4 bases and 5 bases, there was a span of 21 bases. Germline-derived CDR1 and CDR2 are GTSNPN and SVGIG (reference sequence). This CDR3 has 16 residues. This chain's CDR3 is CAWNRLGGRGDNEQFF. The DNA of the CDR3 is TGTGCCTGGAACCGACTGGGTGGGCGGGGAGACAATGAGCAGTTCTTC.

This clone was recorded a few times. The chain links TRBV7-7 to TRBJ1-2; a possible D gene is TRBD1 (5 bases). Germline loops: CDR1 SSHAT, CDR2 FNYEAQ (reference sequence). The CDR3 is made up of 17 amino acids. V was clipped by 5 bases and J by 5 bases, with 24 bases between them. The DNA of the CDR3 is TGTGCCAGCAGCCAGGGTCCGGGCCCCTACGGCCCTTATGGCTACACCTTC. Translation: CASSQGPGPYGPYGYTF.

This chain uses TRBV19 with TRBJ2-3; 7 nucleotides line up with TRBD1. The germline V gene encodes CDR1 LNHDA and CDR2 SQIVND (reference sequence). After removal of 5 bases from V and 3 bases from J, the junction contained 5 bases not matched to a gene. The CDR3 runs to 14 residues. CDR3: CASSFGTATDTQYF. Here the CDR3 DNA reads TGTGCCAGTAGTTTCGGGACAGCGACAGATACGCAGTATTTT.

This clone was observed a few times. The J gene is TRBJ1-3, the V gene TRBV5-1; TRBD1 might be the D (5 bases). Germline-derived CDR1 and CDR2 are SGHRS and YFSETQ. CDR3 length: 14 residues. V was cut by 2 bases and J by 7 bases, with 13 bases left in between. The CDR3 is CASSFRGADNTIYF. In DNA, the CDR3 is TGCGCCAGCAGCTTCCGGGGCGCGGACAACACCATATATTTT.

The genes are TRBV25-1 and TRBJ2-5, with D tentatively TRBD1 or TRBD2 (5 bases each). V lost 0 bases and J lost 1, with 9 bases in between. CDR1 is MGHDK, CDR2 SYGVNS, per germline. The length of the CDR3 is 15 residues. The chain's CDR3 is CASSEYEGSQETQYF. DNA of the CDR3: TGTGCCAGCAGTGAATACGAGGGGTCCCAAGAGACCCAGTACTTC.

The chain carries TRBV6-8 and TRBJ1-2; D remains unclear. The CDR3 contains 12 residues. Germline-derived CDR1 and CDR2 are MNHGY and SAAAGT. Trimming took 10 bases from V and 7 from J, leaving 16 bases between them. The CDR3 DNA sequence: TGTGCCATCAGCGAGGACCCGATTGGCTACACCTTC. It encodes CAISEDPIGYTF.

The chain uses TRBV14 and TRBJ2-5, with D tentatively TRBD2 (6 bases). Germline assignment: CDR1 SGHDN and CDR2 FVKESK. The V and J ends lost 0 bases and 7 bases respectively, with 12 bases between them. The CDR3 extends over 14 amino acids. CDR3 DNA: TGTGCCAGCAGCCAAGATACCGGGAGCTGGACCCAGTACTTC. Translated, it gives CASSQDTGSWTQYF.

The genes are TRBV19 and TRBJ1-5; no reliable D call. Looked up from germline, CDR1 is LNHDA and CDR2 is SQIVND (reference sequence). V was cut by 5 bases and J by 6 bases, with 14 bases left in between. The CDR3 is 14 residues long. CDR3 nucleotide sequence: TGTGCCAGTAGTTTCGCGGGTGCGGGTCAGCCCCAGCATTTT. Translating gives CASSFAGAGQPQHF.